The clone carrying this T cell receptor beta chain was counted only a few times. Its antigen is unknown. These data are taken from a study of T cells in Graves' hyperthyroidism and ophthalmopathy. Study-wide points: Ophthalmopathy cases were set apart from stable hyperthyroidism by a 13 V-J model. Most clonotypes expanded in thyroid above 0.001 were likewise present in blood.

From RNA transcripts, TCR beta CDR3 regions were amplified. HTBI primers were the set used in a first-round RT-PCR of the TCR CDR3. One entry per CDR3 protein results from TCRdb running MiXCR on the multiplex PCR reads. The data contain some 550,000 distinct CDR3 sequences, less than 25% of them singletons. The clonotype was recovered from a young man with Graves' hyperthyroidism. The sequenced sample consisted of blood.

Here the CDR3 reads CASSYSTGVQPQHF. CDR3 coding DNA: TGTGCCAGCAGTTACTCGACAGGGGTCCAGCCCCAGCATTTT. The rearrangement uses TRBV6-5 and TRBJ1-5; 8 bases align to TRBD1. Per the germline V gene, CDR1 is MNHEY and CDR2 is SVGAGI. The CDR3 is made up of 14 amino acids. Germline trimming cut 0 bases from V and 7 bases from J; bases unmatched to any gene: 2.